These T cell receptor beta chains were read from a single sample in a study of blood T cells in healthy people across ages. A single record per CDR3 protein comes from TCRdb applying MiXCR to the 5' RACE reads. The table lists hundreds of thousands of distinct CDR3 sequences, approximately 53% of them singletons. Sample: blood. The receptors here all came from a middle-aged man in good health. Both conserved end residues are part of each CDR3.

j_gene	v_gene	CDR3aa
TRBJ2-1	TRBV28	CASSLWFDSYNEQFF
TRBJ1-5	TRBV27	CASSPQGGGNQPQHF
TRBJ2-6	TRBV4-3	CASSQVLASPGANVLTF
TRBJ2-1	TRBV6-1	CASSEAPLRGDEQFF
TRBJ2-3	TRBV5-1	CVSSLTSGRTDTQYF
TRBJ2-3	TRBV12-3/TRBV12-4	CASSKTTPLSTDTQYF
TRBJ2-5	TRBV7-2	CASSPMSSGLQETQYF
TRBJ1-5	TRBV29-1	CSVRTGNQPQHF
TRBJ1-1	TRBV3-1	CASSPNPGIAFF
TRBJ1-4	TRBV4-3	CASSRGTEATNEKLFF
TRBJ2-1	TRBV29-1	CSVLMQERRSYNEQFF
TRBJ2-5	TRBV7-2	CASSPIRGWVETQYF
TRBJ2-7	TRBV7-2	CASSHGTYEQYF
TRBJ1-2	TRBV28	CASTATGTGNYGYTF
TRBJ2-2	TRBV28	CASRPGSTVNGELFF
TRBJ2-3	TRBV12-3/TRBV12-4	CASSLGPPLGTQYF
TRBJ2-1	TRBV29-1	CSVGQGGEVYNEQFF
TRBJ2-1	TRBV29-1	CSGKEDNEQFF
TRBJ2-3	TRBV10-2	CASGFMEPDTDTQYF
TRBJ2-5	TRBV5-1	CASSSPTGGRQETQYF
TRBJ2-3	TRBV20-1	CSAPRSGTLENTQYF
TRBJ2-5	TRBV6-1	CASSWDIYPGNKETQYF
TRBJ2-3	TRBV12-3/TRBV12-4	CASSISGRRIGRTDTQYF
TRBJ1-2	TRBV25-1	CASSDRVGYGYTF
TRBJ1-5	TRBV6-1	CASSESHQPQHF
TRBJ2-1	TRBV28	CASTFWRGVYEQFF
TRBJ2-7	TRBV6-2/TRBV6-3	CASSYPGLTSYEQYF
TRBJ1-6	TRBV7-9	CASSVQGLLNSPLHF
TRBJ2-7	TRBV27	CASSLHGLAATYEQYF
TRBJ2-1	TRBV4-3	CASSQEDSSRYTEQFF
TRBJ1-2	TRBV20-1	CSAIRPGASSYGYTF
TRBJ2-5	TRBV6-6	CAGGVSPETQYF
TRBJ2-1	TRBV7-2	CASSFLGRGYNEQFF
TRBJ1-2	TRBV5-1	CASSVDGGGGYTF
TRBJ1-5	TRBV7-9	CASSFTGGAGDQPQHF
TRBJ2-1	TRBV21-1	CASSAIGVRDPEYNEQFF
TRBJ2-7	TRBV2	CASTPYNEQYF
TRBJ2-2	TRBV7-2	CASSPQSTNTGELFF
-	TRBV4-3	CASSQDHLVSSYEQYF
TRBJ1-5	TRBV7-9	CASSEDRYQPQHF
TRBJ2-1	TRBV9	CASSAQGTSYNEQFF
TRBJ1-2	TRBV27	CASSLRKGFGDGYTF
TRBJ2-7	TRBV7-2	CASSLNPYHIRSYEQYF
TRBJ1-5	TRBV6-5	CASSYDGGAGQPQHF